The clone carrying this T cell receptor (beta chain) appeared many times. Its antigen is as yet unknown. The data belong to a study of identical twins. The V end was cut by 5 bases, the J end by 3 bases, with 13 bases between. The CDR3 runs to 14 residues. TCRdb re-analysed the 5' RACE reads in MiXCR, keeping a single row per CDR3 protein. The sample holds 250,000 or so distinct CDR3 sequences, around 7% seen once. Study findings and constraints: Twins showed weaker excess sharing in their beta out-of-frame sequences. Models underpredicted monozygotic twin sharing of out-of-frame TCR alpha.

This sample was shared with a second study, whose subject was yellow fever vaccine responses in identical twins. That work contributes: On the reported evidence, twins' vaccine T cell responses seemed partly convergent and partly personalized.

The chain employs TRBV12-3 or TRBV12-4 and TRBJ1-2; D is perhaps TRBD1 (6 bases). The source is a young woman in good health. Material for sequencing was memory (CD45RO+) T cells sorted from blood. The CDR3 spells CASSTGNRDYGYTF. DNA of the CDR3: TGTGCCAGCAGTACAGGGAATAGGGACTATGGCTACACCTTC.